This record concerns one TCR beta chain sequence. Its antigen is currently unknown. This PCR relied on a set of 60 Vbeta primers and 13 Jbeta primers. Assay used: immunoSEQ multiplex PCR; TCRdb lists only in-frame clones, some missing. This sample yields about 130,000 clones, of which approximately 79% are seen a single time; around 6.3% belongs to the top ten. The data were taken from a study of cytomegalovirus exposure and HLA in healthy donors. Overall study findings and caveats: A later analysis, which compared TCR beta chains of equal frequency, found the HLA-associated ones more clonally expanded. Later work found that TCR association rates differed between HLA loci; DRB1 had the most and HLA-C the fewest. Three chains linked to CMV were shown in vitro to be specific for CMV antigens.

Each donor's status was that of a healthy bone marrow donor. CDR3 length equals 12 residues. The TCR sequence derives from a man in his forties in good health and CMV-seropositive. This rearrangement joins TRBV12-2 to TRBJ2-1; TRBD1, the table's D call, lacks a check against the DNA. TRBV12-2 is labeled a pseudogene. Sequenced material: PBMCs. The CDR3 sequence is CASPSSYNEQFF. The CDR3 nucleotides are TGTGCAAGTCCATCATCCTACAATGAGCAGTTCTTC.